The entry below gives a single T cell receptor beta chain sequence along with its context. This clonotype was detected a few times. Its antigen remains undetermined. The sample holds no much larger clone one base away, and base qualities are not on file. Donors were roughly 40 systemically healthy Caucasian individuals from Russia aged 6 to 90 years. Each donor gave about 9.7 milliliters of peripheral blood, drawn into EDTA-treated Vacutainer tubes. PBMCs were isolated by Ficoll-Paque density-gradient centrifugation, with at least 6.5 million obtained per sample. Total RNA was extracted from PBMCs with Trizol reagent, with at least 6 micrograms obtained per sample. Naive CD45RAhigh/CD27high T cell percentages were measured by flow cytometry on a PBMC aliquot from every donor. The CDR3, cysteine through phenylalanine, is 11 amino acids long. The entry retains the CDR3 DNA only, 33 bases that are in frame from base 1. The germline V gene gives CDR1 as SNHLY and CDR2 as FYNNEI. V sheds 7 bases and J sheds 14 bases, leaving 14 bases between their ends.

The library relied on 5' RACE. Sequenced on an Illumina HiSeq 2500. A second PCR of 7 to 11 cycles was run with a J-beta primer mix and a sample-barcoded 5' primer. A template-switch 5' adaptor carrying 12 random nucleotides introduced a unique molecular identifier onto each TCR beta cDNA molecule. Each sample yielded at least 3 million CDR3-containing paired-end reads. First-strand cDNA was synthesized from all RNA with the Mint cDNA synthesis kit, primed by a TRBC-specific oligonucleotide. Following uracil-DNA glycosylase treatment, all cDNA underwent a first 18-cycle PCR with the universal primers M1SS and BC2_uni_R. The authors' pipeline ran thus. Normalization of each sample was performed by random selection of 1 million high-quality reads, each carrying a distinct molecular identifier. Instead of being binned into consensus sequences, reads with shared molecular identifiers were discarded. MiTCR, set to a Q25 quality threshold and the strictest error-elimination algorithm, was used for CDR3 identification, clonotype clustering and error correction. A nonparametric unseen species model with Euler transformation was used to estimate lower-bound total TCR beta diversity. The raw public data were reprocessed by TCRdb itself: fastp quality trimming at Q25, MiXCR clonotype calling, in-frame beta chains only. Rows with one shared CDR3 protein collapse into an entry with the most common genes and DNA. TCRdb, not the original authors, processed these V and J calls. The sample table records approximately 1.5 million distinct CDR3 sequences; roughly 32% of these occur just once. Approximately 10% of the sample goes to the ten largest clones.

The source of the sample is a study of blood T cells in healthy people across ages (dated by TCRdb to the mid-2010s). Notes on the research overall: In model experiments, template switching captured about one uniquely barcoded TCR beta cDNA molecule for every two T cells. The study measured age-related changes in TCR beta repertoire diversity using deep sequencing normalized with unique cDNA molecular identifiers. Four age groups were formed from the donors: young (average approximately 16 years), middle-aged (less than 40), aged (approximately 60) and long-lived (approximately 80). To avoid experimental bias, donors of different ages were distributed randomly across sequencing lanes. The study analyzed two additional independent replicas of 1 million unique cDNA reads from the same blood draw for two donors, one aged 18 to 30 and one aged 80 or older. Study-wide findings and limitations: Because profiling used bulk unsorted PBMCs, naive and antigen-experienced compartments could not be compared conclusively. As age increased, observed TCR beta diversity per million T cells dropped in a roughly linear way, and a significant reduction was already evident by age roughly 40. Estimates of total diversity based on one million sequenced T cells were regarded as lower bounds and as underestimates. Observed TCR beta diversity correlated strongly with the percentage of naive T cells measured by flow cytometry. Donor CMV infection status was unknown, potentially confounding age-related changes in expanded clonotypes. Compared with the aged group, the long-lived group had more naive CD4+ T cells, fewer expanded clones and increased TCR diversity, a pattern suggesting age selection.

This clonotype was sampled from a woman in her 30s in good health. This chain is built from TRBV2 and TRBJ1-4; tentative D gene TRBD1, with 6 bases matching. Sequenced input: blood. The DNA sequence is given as TGTGCCAGCACGGACAGAAGGTCGCTGTTTTTT. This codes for CASTDRRSLFF.